Following are 28 T cell receptor beta chains from one sample sequenced in a study of response to subunit inactivated influenza vaccine. TCRdb reprocessed the RT-PCR reads with MiXCR, giving one entry per CDR3 protein. The sample has roughly 180,000 distinct CDR3 sequences, 7.5% to 10% seen once. The specimen comprised non-naive T cells sorted from PBMCs, sampled on the day of vaccination. These receptors were obtained from a man between 50 and 59 years old who received an inactivated influenza vaccine.

V and J are TRBV11-2 and TRBJ2-7; the D gene could be TRBD1 or TRBD2 (5 bases each). The germline V and J ends were trimmed by 3 bases and 3 bases, with 12 bases remaining between them. This CDR3 contains 14 residues. Looked up from germline, CDR1 is SGHAT and CDR2 is FQNNGV. The CDR3 DNA is TGTGCCAGCAGCTTTGAGGGGTTCGGCTACGAGCAGTACTTC. Translating it yields CASSFEGFGYEQYF.

There are a few counts of this clonotype. The chain uses TRBV30 and TRBJ1-6; 8 bases fit TRBD1. The CDR3 length is 14 residues. Germline V CDR1 and CDR2: GTSNPN, SVGIG (reference sequence). V shed 3 bases and J 14 bases; nucleotides not matched to a gene: 12. The CDR3 sequence is CAWRRDRRHRTLHF. The CDR3 coding sequence is TGTGCCTGGAGAAGGGACAGGCGGCACAGGACCCTCCACTTT.

This clonotype was recorded at least ten times. This chain joins TRBV2 and TRBJ2-1; 7 nucleotides align to TRBD1. The CDR3 runs 15 residues. Trimming cost V 7 bases and J 5 bases; bases outside gene matches: 11. Germline V CDR1 and CDR2: SNHLY, FYNNEI. CDR3: CASTQSGGPNNEQFF. The CDR3 DNA is TGTGCCAGCACGCAGTCAGGGGGTCCAAACAATGAGCAGTTCTTC. The complete variable domain, with remaining parts taken from reference TRBV2 and TRBJ2-1, reads EPEVTQTPSHQVTQMGQEVILRCVPISNHLYFYWYRQILGQKVEFLVSFYNNEISEKSEIFDDQFSVERPDGSNFTLKIRSTKLEDSAMYFCASTQSGGPNNEQFFGPGTRLTVL.

The V call is TRBV7-2, the J call TRBJ2-1, with 7 bases matching TRBD1. This CDR3 region has 14 residues. The trim removed 3 bases at V and 11 bases at J, leaving 10 bases unmatched. Germline CDR1 reads SGHTA; CDR2 reads FQGNSA. CDR3 DNA sequence: TGTGCCAGCAGCTTGGCAGGGGGTCGGGTTCAGCAGTTCTTC. As protein: CASSLAGGRVQQFF. Full variable domain (missing parts from reference TRBV7-2 and TRBJ2-1): GAGVSQSPSNKVTEKGKDVELRCDPISGHTALYWYRQSLGQGLEFLIYFQGNSAPDKSGLPSDRFSAERTGGSVSTLTIQRTQQEDSAVYLCASSLAGGRVQQFFGPGTRLTVL.

The chain employs TRBV6-2 or TRBV6-3 and TRBJ1-5; D gene unclear. The germline V and J ends were trimmed by 2 bases and 2 bases, with 10 bases remaining between them. In germline, CDR1 is MNHEY, CDR2 SVGEGT. This CDR3 spans 15 amino acids. The CDR3 reads CASSYGQLGNQPQHF. CDR3 nucleotide sequence: TGTGCCAGCAGTTACGGTCAGTTGGGCAATCAGCCCCAGCATTTT.

The table lists this clonotype with a few counts. The rearrangement joins TRBV12-3 or TRBV12-4 to TRBJ1-3, with D perhaps TRBD1 (5 bases). Between the trimmed V and J ends, which lost 4 bases and 4 bases, there was a span of 14 bases. The CDR3 loop spans 15 amino acids. The CDR3 DNA reads TGTGCCAGCAGTTGGACCGGGACCGAAGGAAACACCATATATTTT. This codes for CASSWTGTEGNTIYF.

This clonotype was found many times. The chain carries TRBV28 and TRBJ1-6; no definite D call. Trimming removed 5 bases from V and 13 bases from J, with 9 bases in between. Germline values: CDR1 MDHEN, CDR2 SYDVKM. CDR3 length: 11 residues. This CDR3 is CASSHRYPLHF. In DNA form, the CDR3 reads TGTGCCAGCAGTCACAGATACCCCCTCCACTTT.

This clonotype has a handful of counts. The chain employs TRBV7-2 and TRBJ2-7, with D tentatively TRBD2 (6 bases). The CDR3 totals 15 residues. Trimming left V 5 bases short and J 7 bases short, with 21 bases between. Germline CDR1 reads SGHTA; CDR2 reads FQGNSA. This CDR3 reads CASSPPGLARSEQYF. The CDR3 region has the DNA TGTGCCAGCAGCCCGCCGGGGCTAGCGAGGAGTGAGCAGTACTTC.

This clonotype was counted ten times or more. The chain recombines TRBV5-1 with TRBJ2-2; D is tentatively TRBD1 or TRBD2 (5 bases each). Germline loops: CDR1 SGHRS, CDR2 YFSETQ. V dropped 4 bases and J dropped 3 bases, with 13 bases sitting between them. This CDR3 spans 15 amino acids. CDR3 residues: CASSQGTADTGELFF. The CDR3, as DNA: TGCGCCAGCAGCCAAGGGACCGCTGACACCGGGGAGCTGTTTTTT.

This clonotype has at least ten counts. This rearrangement joins TRBV5-6 to TRBJ1-2; D is possibly TRBD1 (6 bases). CDR3 size: 14 residues. V dropped 0 bases and J dropped 5 bases, with 11 bases sitting between them. CDR1 and CDR2 (germline): SGHDT, YYEEEE. CDR3 protein: CASSLGQVLYGYTF. CDR3 coding DNA: TGTGCCAGCAGCTTGGGACAGGTGCTATATGGCTACACCTTC.

In this sample, this clonotype turned up a few times. The CDR3, as DNA: TGTGCCAGCAGCCTCCTCTCCATGAACTACGAGCAGTACTTC. Protein: CASSLLSMNYEQYF. The J gene is TRBJ2-7, the V gene TRBV11-2; D unclear. The V gene lost 5 bases and the J gene lost 3 bases, with 14 bases spanning the gap. Germline CDR1 and CDR2: SGHAT and FQNNGV. The CDR3 spans 14 residues.

The chain combines TRBV3-1 with TRBJ1-1, with 8 bases fitting TRBD1. J lost 5 bases, V lost 0 bases, and 5 bases had no gene match. The length of the CDR3 is 15 residues. The germline V gene has CDR1 LGHDT and CDR2 YNNKEL (reference sequence). The CDR3 region is CASSQDPGGATEAFF. DNA for the CDR3: TGTGCCAGCAGCCAAGATCCAGGGGGCGCAACTGAAGCTTTCTTT.

This clonotype was seen a few times. CDR3 residues: CASSPGTFNQPQHF. CDR3 sequence (DNA): TGTGCCAGCAGCCCAGGGACTTTCAATCAGCCCCAGCATTTT. This sequence joins TRBV7-9 and TRBJ1-5; D possibly corresponds to TRBD1 (5 bases). Trimming took off 5 bases at V and 3 bases at J, with 11 bases between the two ends. This CDR3 has 14 amino acids. Per germline, CDR1 SEHNR and CDR2 FQNEAQ (reference sequence).

The chain combines TRBV20-1 with TRBJ2-5; D is unresolved. Trimming shortened V by 6 bases and J by 4 bases, and 27 bases separated the two germline ends. Germline V lookup: CDR1 DFQATT, CDR2 SNEGSKA (reference sequence). The CDR3 runs 17 residues. The CDR3 DNA reads TGCAGTGCCAGTAGGAATTACCTGGGTCGGATGGGAGAGACCCAGTACTTC. Its protein is CSASRNYLGRMGETQYF.

V usage is TRBV20-1 and J usage is TRBJ1-5, with D maybe TRBD1 (6 bases). V was pared by 6 bases and J by 2 bases, with 17 bases between. Looked up from germline, CDR1 is DFQATT and CDR2 is SNEGSKA (reference sequence). The CDR3 runs to 15 residues. CDR3 DNA sequence: TGCAGTGCCCCGGAACAGGGTGCGGGCAATCAGCCCCAGCATTTT. This translates into CSAPEQGAGNQPQHF.

This clonotype has ten or more counts. The chain carries TRBV28 and TRBJ2-1, with 9 bases aligning to TRBD1. The CDR3 spans 14 residues. J gave up 9 bases and V 6 bases, and 9 bases lay outside the gene matches. Germline CDR1 is MDHEN and CDR2 is SYDVKM. CDR3 sequence reads: CASRPGQGVTEQFF. DNA of the CDR3: TGTGCCAGCAGACCGGGACAGGGAGTGACTGAGCAGTTCTTC.

This chain's CDR3 is CATARGNSGANVLTF. CDR3 DNA sequence: TGTGCCACCGCGAGGGGGAACTCTGGGGCCAACGTCCTGACTTTC. The chain has TRBV7-2 and TRBJ2-6; D may be TRBD1 (6 bases). V was shortened by 10 bases and J by 0 bases, with 13 bases between the two germline ends. The CDR3 sequence is 15 residues long. Germline CDR1 SGHTA, CDR2 FQGNSA.

Many counts were recorded for this clonotype. The V gene is TRBV12-3 or TRBV12-4, the J gene TRBJ1-4, with a tentative D call TRBD1 (5 bases). This CDR3 has 14 residues. V shed 6 bases and J shed 5 bases, with 13 bases lying between them. The CDR3 nucleotides are TGTGCCAGCAGACAAGGGGCTTCGAATGAAAAACTGTTTTTT. Translated, it gives CASRQGASNEKLFF.

The table lists this clonotype with many counts. V and J are TRBV20-1 and TRBJ2-1, with 11 bases matching TRBD2. This CDR3 has 16 amino acids. Germline assignment: CDR1 DFQATT and CDR2 SNEGSKA (reference sequence). Unmatched junction bases numbered 9, after V lost 4 bases and J lost 4 bases. The CDR3 DNA sequence: TGCAGTGCTAACCCCACTAGCGGGAGCCGATACAATGAGCAGTTCTTC. Protein product: CSANPTSGSRYNEQFF.

In its sample, this clonotype was seen a few times. The chain couples TRBV6-2 or TRBV6-3 to TRBJ1-6; D remains unclear. Germline V gene data show CDR1 as MNHEY and CDR2 as SVGEGT. V was clipped by 10 bases and J by 10 bases, with 20 bases between them. The CDR3 contains 14 residues. The CDR3, as DNA: TGTGCCATCAATCGCCCGGGCCGAGGATCACCCCTCCACTTT. This encodes CAINRPGRGSPLHF.

The chain couples TRBV6-2 or TRBV6-3 to TRBJ1-2; D is uncertain. The CDR3 extends over 11 amino acids. V was trimmed by 4 bases and J by 5 bases, leaving 5 bases between them. Germline loops: CDR1 MNHEY, CDR2 SVGEGT. The CDR3 sequence is CASSSRYGYTF. For the CDR3, the DNA is TGTGCCAGCAGTTCACGGTATGGCTACACCTTC.

This clonotype was counted many times. The chain has TRBV7-8 and TRBJ2-1, with unresolved D. Germline V CDR1 and CDR2: SGHVS, FQNEAQ. V was shortened by 0 bases and J by 3 bases, with 18 bases between the two germline ends. CDR3 length: 18 amino acids. The DNA of the CDR3 is TGTGCCAGCAGCTTAGCGCAAGTCTTGGGTGTATACTACAATGAGCAGTTCTTC. Amino acid sequence: CASSLAQVLGVYYNEQFF.

This clonotype was recorded at least ten times. The rearrangement uses TRBV3-1 and TRBJ1-5; 8 nucleotides line up with TRBD1. Germline-derived CDR1 and CDR2 are LGHDT and YNNKEL (reference sequence). The CDR3 runs 15 residues. With V trimmed by 5 bases and J by 0 bases, 3 bases remained unmatched. CDR3 sequence: CASSLTGASNQPQHF. In DNA, the CDR3 is TGTGCCAGCAGCTTGACAGGGGCTAGCAATCAGCCCCAGCATTTT.

Only a few counts were recorded for this clonotype. This rearrangement joins TRBV6-2 or TRBV6-3 to TRBJ1-6; 8 nucleotides line up with TRBD1. The junction had 7 bases not matched to a gene; V was cut back by 6 bases and J by 9 bases. Germline loops: CDR1 MNHEY, CDR2 SVGEGT. The CDR3 covers 14 residues. The CDR3 DNA follows: TGTGCCAGCAGCTACGGACAGGGAGGTTCACCCCTCCACTTT. Translated, it gives CASSYGQGGSPLHF.

This clonotype was picked up a small number of times. This chain joins TRBV20-1 and TRBJ2-3, with D tentatively TRBD2 (5 bases). Trimming took 7 bases from V and 1 from J, leaving 9 bases between them. This CDR3 region has 12 residues. In germline, CDR1 is DFQATT, CDR2 SNEGSKA (reference sequence). The CDR3 here is CSVVGGTDTQYF. The CDR3 DNA follows: TGCAGTGTTGTCGGGGGCACAGATACGCAGTATTTT.

The chain links TRBV7-6 to TRBJ2-1; 9 nucleotides line up with TRBD2. The CDR3 runs to 17 residues. V shed 5 bases and J 4 bases; nucleotides not matched to a gene: 12. Germline CDR1 and CDR2: SGHVS and FNYEAQ. CDR3: CASSPDVGGGAYNEQFF. In DNA, the CDR3 is TGTGCCAGCAGCCCGGACGTTGGCGGGGGGGCATACAATGAGCAGTTCTTC. The whole variable domain, filled in from reference TRBV7-6 and TRBJ2-1, reads GAGVSQSPRYKVTKRGQDVALRCDPISGHVSLYWYRQALGQGPEFLTYFNYEAQQDKSGLPNDRFSAERPEGSISTLTIQRTEQRDSAMYRCASSPDVGGGAYNEQFFGPGTRLTVL.

This clonotype showed up just a few times. The CDR3 loop reads CASSSRQGLAKNIQYF. CDR3 DNA: TGTGCCAGCAGCTCACGACAGGGCTTAGCCAAAAACATTCAGTACTTC. The chain has TRBV12-3 or TRBV12-4 and TRBJ2-4; 7 bases map to TRBD1. After removal of 6 bases from V and 0 bases from J, the junction contained 8 bases not matched to a gene. This CDR3 comprises 16 residues.

This clonotype was seen a handful of times. CDR3 in amino acids: CASTLIRQGEQYF. The CDR3 DNA sequence: TGTGCCAGCACCTTGATCCGACAGGGGGAGCAGTACTTC. The chain combines TRBV28 with TRBJ2-7; TRBD1 agrees at 8 bases. Unmatched junction bases numbered 9, after V lost 7 bases and J lost 7 bases. Per germline, CDR1 MDHEN and CDR2 SYDVKM. CDR3 length: 13 residues.